This T cell receptor beta chain was identified during a study of cytomegalovirus exposure and HLA in healthy donors. Whole-study context: T cells numbering 150 million to 200 million yielded around 120 million unique TCR beta sequences in an earlier analysis. The study, taken as a whole, reports: Previous analysis showed most TCR beta V segments were productive about 90% or about 30% of the time.

Worth noting for this clone: What it binds is unknown.

Vbeta (60) and Jbeta (13) primers were used in the PCR. The repertoire was sequenced with immunoSEQ multiplex PCR; TCRdb's copy has only in-frame clones and lacks some. The sample shows about 270,000 clones, roughly 70% of them seen only once. CDR1 is GTSNPN and CDR2 is SVGIG in the germline V gene (reference sequence). The V gene end was trimmed by 2 bases and the J gene end by 2 bases; junction bases not matched to a gene: 7. The CDR3 is made up of 15 amino acids. The specimen sequenced was PBMCs. This TCR derives from a female donor in good health and CMV-seronegative. V is TRBV30 and J is TRBJ2-7; 9 nucleotides agree with TRBD2. This chain's CDR3 is CAWSRRTSAAYEQYF. The CDR3 DNA reads as TGTGCCTGGAGTCGTAGGACTAGCGCCGCCTACGAGCAGTACTTC.